The next 17 T cell receptor beta chains were all read from a single sample in a study of blood T cell repertoires in COVID-19. The assay was immunoSEQ multiplex PCR, and TCRdb's table has in-frame clones only and misses some. The data hold around 450,000 clones, with around 88% observed a single time. The sample was peripheral blood. All receptors derive from a woman in her twenties or thirties with acute or convalescent COVID-19.

The rearrangement joins TRBV5-1 to TRBJ1-6; TRBD1 agrees at 8 bases. The CDR3 loop spans 15 amino acids. Germline V gives CDR1 SGHRS, CDR2 YFSETQ. Germline trimming cut 4 bases from V and 7 bases from J; bases unmatched to any gene: 7. The chain's CDR3 is CASSKGAGGNSPLHF. CDR3 coding DNA: TGCGCCAGCAGCAAAGGCGCAGGGGGCAATTCACCCCTCCACTTT.

This clone was recorded once. CDR3 amino acids: CASSLAGTGPYEQYF. CDR3 DNA sequence: TGTGCCAGCAGCTTGGCTGGGACAGGGCCCTACGAGCAGTACTTC. V usage is TRBV5-4 and J usage is TRBJ2-7; TRBD1 agrees at 9 bases. The germline V gene has CDR1 SGHNT and CDR2 YYREEE (reference sequence). The V and J ends lost 0 bases and 2 bases, in that order; junction bases with no gene match: 3. The CDR3 is 15 amino acids.

This clone occurred once. CDR3 nucleotide sequence: TGTGCCAGCAGCCCCCCGAGGACAGGGGGCTCTGGGGCCAACGTCCTGACTTTC. Protein sequence: CASSPPRTGGSGANVLTF. This chain uses TRBV5-5 with TRBJ2-6; 10 bases are shared with TRBD1. Germline V gene data show CDR1 as SGHKS and CDR2 as YYEKEE (reference sequence). The J segment lost 0 bases and the V segment lost 4 bases, leaving 7 bases of the junction unmatched. This CDR3 is 18 amino acids long.

The chain links TRBV9 to TRBJ2-2; 8 bases are shared with TRBD2. Germline CDR1 and CDR2: SGDLS and YYNGEE. V shed 4 bases and J 0 bases; nucleotides not matched to a gene: 11. The CDR3 is 18 residues long. CDR3 bases: TGTGCCAGCAGCCGTAGAACCAGCGGGGGACCGAACACCGGGGAGCTGTTTTTT. Amino acids: CASSRRTSGGPNTGELFF. Using reference TRBV9 and TRBJ2-2 for the parts outside the CDR3, the full variable domain is DSGVTQTPKHLITATGQRVTLRCSPRSGDLSVYWYQQSLDQGLQFLIQYYNGEERAKGNILERFSAQQFPDLHSELNLSSLELGDSALYFCASSRRTSGGPNTGELFFGEGSRLTVL.

Note on this clone: Other DNA sequences in the sample encode the same CDR3. The chain links TRBV28 to TRBJ1-2, with a tentative D call TRBD1 (5 bases). CDR1 MDHEN and CDR2 SYDVKM come from the germline V gene. CDR3 length: 13 amino acids. V was shortened by 3 bases and J by 2 bases, with 7 bases between the two germline ends. Here the CDR3 DNA reads TGTGCCAGCAGTTTCGGGGGGAACTATGGCTACACCTTC. It specifies CASSFGGNYGYTF.

The V and J genes are TRBV24-1 and TRBJ2-1; a weak D match, TRBD2 (7 bases). The CDR3 loop spans 16 amino acids. V lost 4 bases to trimming and J lost 7 bases, with 19 bases between them. CDR1 is KGHDR and CDR2 is SFDVKD in the germline V gene. This chain's CDR3 is CATSDSGRGRRNEQFF. The CDR3 region has the DNA TGTGCCACCAGTGACTCCGGGCGGGGGCGCAGAAATGAGCAGTTCTTC.

This sequence joins TRBV5-1 and TRBJ2-5, with TRBD1 matching 8 bases. V was clipped by 4 bases and J by 4 bases; unmatched bases: 3. This CDR3 is 13 amino acids long. Germline CDR1 is SGHRS and CDR2 is YFSETQ. The CDR3 bases are TGCGCCAGCAGCCCCGACAGGGGAGAGACCCAGTACTTC. This sequence encodes CASSPDRGETQYF. Supplemented by reference TRBV5-1 and TRBJ2-5, the full variable domain reads KAGVTQTPRYLIKTRGQQVTLSCSPISGHRSVSWYQQTPGQGLQFLFEYFSETQRNKGNFPGRFSGRQFSNSRSEMNVSTLELGDSALYLCASSPDRGETQYFGPGTRLLVL.

This chain links TRBV19 with TRBJ1-5, with D possibly TRBD1 on 5 matching bases. Germline V CDR1 and CDR2: LNHDA, SQIVND (reference sequence). The germline V and J ends were trimmed by 6 bases and 4 bases, with 10 bases remaining between them. The CDR3 is 13 residues long. The CDR3 here is CASRFTGNQPQHF. For the CDR3, the DNA is TGTGCCAGTAGATTCACAGGAAATCAGCCCCAGCATTTT.

The V and J genes are TRBV29-1 and TRBJ1-1; the D is unclear. CDR3 size: 12 residues. The V end lost 1 base, the J end lost 9 bases, and 12 bases lay between the germline ends. In germline, CDR1 is SQVTM, CDR2 ANQGSEA. This CDR3 reads CSVEVAGLKAFF. The DNA of the CDR3 is TGCAGCGTTGAAGTGGCGGGTTTAAAAGCTTTCTTT.

V and J are TRBV5-1 and TRBJ2-5; 10 nucleotides agree with TRBD2. Trimming at V came to 4 bases and at J to 6 bases, leaving 9 bases not matched to a gene. The CDR3 runs to 15 residues. The germline V gene encodes CDR1 SGHRS and CDR2 YFSETQ. The CDR3 here is CASSVIAGGVKTQYF. The CDR3, as DNA: TGCGCCAGCAGCGTAATAGCGGGGGGCGTCAAGACCCAGTACTTC.

The chain is built from TRBV7-3 and TRBJ1-2; D is possibly TRBD1 (5 bases). The CDR3 totals 11 residues. Germline lookup yields CDR1 SGHTA and CDR2 FQGTGA. V was trimmed by 9 bases and J by 0 bases, leaving 5 bases between them. CDR3 protein: CARTANYGYTF. In DNA form, the CDR3 reads TGTGCCAGGACAGCTAACTATGGCTACACCTTC.

As to this clone: This same CDR3 is encoded by further DNA sequences in the sample. The chain recombines TRBV2 with TRBJ1-1; 7 bases line up with TRBD1. V gave up 4 bases and J gave up 1 base; unmatched junction bases: 3. This CDR3 comprises 14 residues. Looked up from germline, CDR1 is SNHLY and CDR2 is FYNNEI. CDR3 region: CASSARQGNTEAFF. DNA for the CDR3: TGTGCCAGCAGTGCTCGACAGGGGAACACTGAAGCTTTCTTT.

The V call is TRBV30, the J call TRBJ1-1; possible D gene TRBD1, 5 bases. CDR1 is GTSNPN, CDR2 SVGIG, per germline (reference sequence). Between the trimmed V and J ends, which lost 4 bases and 3 bases, there was a span of 21 bases. This CDR3 is 16 amino acids long. As DNA, the CDR3 is TGTGCCTGGACGAAGTTAAAGCCTTCCAGGGACACTGAAGCTTTCTTT. It specifies CAWTKLKPSRDTEAFF.

For the CDR3, the DNA is TGTGCCACCAGTGATTCAAGGGGGAGAGGGGAAAAACTGTTTTTT. Residues: CATSDSRGRGEKLFF. The V and J genes are TRBV24-1 and TRBJ1-4; D perhaps matches TRBD1 (6 bases). CDR3 length equals 15 residues. Germline-derived CDR1 and CDR2 are KGHDR and SFDVKD. V was cut by 2 bases and J by 8 bases, with 14 bases left in between.

The chain recombines TRBV14 with TRBJ2-3; 7 bases fit TRBD1. Germline values: CDR1 SGHDN, CDR2 FVKESK. V shed 1 base and J 0 bases; nucleotides not matched to a gene: 4. The CDR3 consists of 16 residues. This chain's CDR3 is CASSQGTGLSTDTQYF. CDR3 nucleotide sequence: TGTGCCAGCAGCCAAGGGACAGGCCTTAGCACAGATACGCAGTATTTT.

This chain uses TRBV7-9 with TRBJ2-1; a possible D gene is TRBD1 (5 bases). Trimming stripped 7 bases from V and 1 base from J, with 14 bases between. The CDR3 sequence is 15 residues long. Germline V gene data show CDR1 as SEHNR and CDR2 as FQNEAQ (reference sequence). DNA for the CDR3: TGTGCCAGCACGCAAGGGGCAGGATCCTACAATGAGCAGTTCTTC. This encodes CASTQGAGSYNEQFF.

V and J are TRBV30 and TRBJ1-5, with D uncertain. The CDR3 spans 13 residues. V lost 5 bases, J lost 5 bases, and 13 bases lay in between. Germline V gives CDR1 GTSNPN, CDR2 SVGIG (reference sequence). In DNA form, the CDR3 reads TGTGCCTGGGGTCAGCGTACCGATCAGCCCCAGCATTTT. Protein product: CAWGQRTDQPQHF.